This T cell receptor (beta chain) appears in the sequencing data of a study of T-cell reconstitution after alpha-beta-depleted transplantation in children. Points from the study as a whole: T-cell numbers and diversity, one year after transplant, stemmed largely from T cells that were newly produced. Several hundred graft clones that had expanded were reportedly the source of alpha-beta T cells about two months after transplant. The high TCRbeta diversity at day 60 in some patients came from surviving recipient T cells and thymic progenitors.

Germline lookup yields CDR1 KGHSH and CDR2 LQKENI. The V and J ends lost 6 bases and 7 bases respectively, with 20 bases between them. The CDR3 totals 15 residues. Unique molecular identifiers were used in preparing the TCRbeta library. MiXCR, run by TCRdb on the PCR reads, gives a single entry per CDR3 protein. The sample lists a few hundred thousand distinct CDR3 sequences, roughly 7.8% occurring once. Note on this clonotype: Its target is not known.

The rearrangement links TRBV18 to TRBJ2-3, with D tentatively TRBD2 (5 bases). The TCR comes from a female patient aged 2 to 10 who had a stem cell transplant for Fanconi anemia, so the T cells may come from the graft donor. Material: peripheral blood, obtained 360 days after TCRalphabeta/CD19-depleted stem cell transplant. Written as DNA, the CDR3 is TGTGCCAGCTCCCTCGGCGGGCGGGCGCATAATACGCAGTATTTT. It translates to CASSLGGRAHNTQYF.